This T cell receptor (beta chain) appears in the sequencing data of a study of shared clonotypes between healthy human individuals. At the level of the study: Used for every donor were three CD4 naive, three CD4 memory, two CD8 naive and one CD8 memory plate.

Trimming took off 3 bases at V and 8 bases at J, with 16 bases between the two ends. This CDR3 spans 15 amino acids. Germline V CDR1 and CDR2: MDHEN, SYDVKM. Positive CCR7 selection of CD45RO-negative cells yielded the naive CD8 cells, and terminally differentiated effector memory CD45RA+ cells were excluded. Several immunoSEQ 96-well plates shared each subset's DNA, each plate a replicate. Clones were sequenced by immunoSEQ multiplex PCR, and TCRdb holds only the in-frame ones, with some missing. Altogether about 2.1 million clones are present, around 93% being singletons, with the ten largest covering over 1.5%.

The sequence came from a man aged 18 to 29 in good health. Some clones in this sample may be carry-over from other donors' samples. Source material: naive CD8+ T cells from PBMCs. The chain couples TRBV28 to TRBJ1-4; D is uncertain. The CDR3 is CASSFHGPEGEKLFF. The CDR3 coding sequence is TGTGCCAGCAGTTTCCACGGACCCGAAGGGGAAAAACTGTTTTTT. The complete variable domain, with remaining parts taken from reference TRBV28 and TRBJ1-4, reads DVKVTQSSRYLVKRTGEKVFLECVQDMDHENMFWYRQDPGLGLRLIYFSYDVKMKEKGDIPEGYSVSREKKERFSLILESASTNQTSMYLCASSFHGPEGEKLFFGSGTQLSVL.